These T cell receptor beta chains were read from a single sample in a study of CXCR3-negative and CXCR3-positive naive CD8 T cells. TCRdb re-called the 5' RACE reads and gives one entry per CDR3 protein, without DNA. The data include 90,000 to 95,000 distinct CDR3 sequences; the top ten clones carry around 1.7%. Material for sequencing was naive CXCR3- CD8+ T cells from blood. These receptors came from a human donor in good health. Some clones in this sample may be carry-over from other donors' samples. Each CDR3 is given with its conserved first and last residue.

TRBV25-1	TRBJ2-3	CASSEGPRGYTDTQYF
TRBV4-2	TRBJ1-1	CASSQEGLGNTEAFF
TRBV4-1	TRBJ2-2	CASSQVMDTPNTGELFF
TRBV4-1	TRBJ2-1	CASSQDFQRERPEQFF
TRBV13	TRBJ2-5	CASSLRSQETQYF
TRBV5-1	TRBJ2-3	CASSLWGSSTDTQYF
TRBV5-1	TRBJ2-7	CASSPPGLTVYEQYF
TRBV29-1	TRBJ2-7	CSVAGQMNYYEQYF
TRBV5-1	TRBJ1-1	CASSLYRGEGPNTEAFF
TRBV29-1	TRBJ2-7	CSVVGQGSSYEQYF
TRBV5-1	TRBJ2-1	CASSTSGTLYNEQFF
TRBV19	TRBJ2-3	CASSQGPDTQYF
TRBV6-2/TRBV6-3	TRBJ2-7	CASSLTTSPYEQYF
TRBV29-1	TRBJ2-2	CSVESRRPGAHAGELFF
TRBV4-1	TRBJ1-1	CASSQSGTEAFF
TRBV10-1	TRBJ2-7	CASSGAGSYEQYF
TRBV7-9	TRBJ2-2	CASSVLGPGELFF
TRBV7-9	TRBJ2-1	CASSPSGGASYNEQFF
TRBV28	TRBJ2-7	CASRTLAGGSYEQYF
TRBV29-1	TRBJ1-1	CSVERWTGEANTEAFF
TRBV7-9	TRBJ1-3	CASSLRDTIYF
TRBV5-1	TRBJ2-1	CASTRGQGMNEQFF
TRBV2	TRBJ2-3	CASSPGTISTDTQYF
TRBV7-3	TRBJ2-7	CASTWEGAYEQYF
TRBV15	TRBJ1-2	CATSILRENYGYTF
TRBV7-2	TRBJ2-5	CASSPGTGEETQYF
TRBV5-1	TRBJ2-2	CASSPPPAAITGELFF
TRBV7-2	TRBJ2-5	CASNSPHQETQYF
TRBV5-1	TRBJ2-1	CASSLLLAGGNEQFF
TRBV23-1	TRBJ2-4	CASSRSAEVPKNIQYF
TRBV12-3/TRBV12-4	TRBJ2-5	CASSFHPGVETQYF
TRBV28	TRBJ2-1	CASSHRVAGDNEQFF
TRBV5-5	TRBJ1-2	CASSLGAGTGGLYGYTF
TRBV27	TRBJ2-3	CASSLLSTSHTQYF
TRBV4-2	TRBJ1-1	CASSQSDLNTEAFF
TRBV29-1	TRBJ2-1	CSVEDPDRSPEQFF